The clone carrying this T cell receptor (beta chain) was picked up a small number of times. Noted treatment: oral pan-JAK inhibitor, 5-10 mg twice daily. The sample belongs to a study of CD8+ T cells in alopecia areata. The V segment lost 1 base and the J segment 11 bases; nucleotides outside the gene matches: 8. There are 14 residues in the CDR3. Germline assignment: CDR1 SEHNR and CDR2 FQNEAQ (reference sequence). The authors extracted RNA and reverse transcribed it into cDNA as the sequencing template. Data came from immunoSEQ multiplex PCR; TCRdb stores just in-frame clones and leaves some out. The table has approximately 170,000 clones, approximately 62% seen once.

The receptor was derived from a human donor with alopecia areata. Sequences were derived from CD4+ T cells sorted from blood, sampled at week 24, from a patient treated with tofacitinib. The genes are TRBV7-9 and TRBJ1-1; 9 bases agree with TRBD1. The CDR3: CASSLDRGRGSAFF. The CDR3 DNA sequence: TGTGCCAGCAGCTTAGACAGGGGGCGAGGATCGGCTTTCTTT. Full variable domain (rest looked up from reference TRBV7-9 and TRBJ1-1): DTGVSQNPRHKITKRGQNVTFRCDPISEHNRLYWYRQTLGQGPEFLTYFQNEAQLEKSRLLSDRFSAERPKGSFSTLEIQRTEQGDSAMYLCASSLDRGRGSAFFGQGTRLTVV.